Listed here are 22 T cell receptor beta chains from one sample, sequenced in a study of OX40 agonist ivuxolimab in advanced cancers. The assay was immunoSEQ multiplex PCR, and TCRdb's table has in-frame clones only and misses some. The repertoire holds about 98,000 clones, with roughly nine tenths as singletons. This specimen consisted of CD4+ or CD8+ T cells sorted from blood, obtained in a trial of the OX40 agonist ivuxolimab. These receptors all come from an adult with an advanced solid tumor such as melanoma, head and neck, liver or kidney cancer.

The chain employs TRBV29-1 and TRBJ2-5; D gene ambiguous. This CDR3 comprises 13 residues. V lost 4 bases and J 4 bases, leaving 13 bases between the germline ends. Per the germline V gene, CDR1 is SQVTM and CDR2 is ANQGSEA. The CDR3 loop reads CSVVKVGPETQYF. CDR3 sequence (DNA): TGCAGCGTTGTTAAGGTGGGCCCAGAGACCCAGTACTTC.

The CDR3 region is CASSSSGFRDEQYF. CDR3 coding DNA: TGTGCCAGCAGTTCCAGCGGGTTTCGGGACGAGCAGTACTTC. V and J are TRBV28 and TRBJ2-7, with D perhaps matching TRBD2 (6 bases). Germline V gene sequence: CDR1 MDHEN, CDR2 SYDVKM. The ends were cut back, 4 bases at V and 5 bases at J, with 15 bases in the middle. This CDR3 spans 14 amino acids. Full variable domain (remainder filled in from reference TRBV28 and TRBJ2-7): DVKVTQSSRYLVKRTGEKVFLECVQDMDHENMFWYRQDPGLGLRLIYFSYDVKMKEKGDIPEGYSVSREKKERFSLILESASTNQTSMYLCASSSSGFRDEQYFGPGTRLTVT.

The chain joins TRBV5-1 to TRBJ1-2; TRBD1 might be the D (5 bases). Trimming took off 4 bases at V and 2 bases at J, with 12 bases between the two ends. CDR3 length: 14 residues. Germline CDR1 reads SGHRS; CDR2 reads YFSETQ. The CDR3 DNA reads as TGCGCCAGCAGCCAGACACAGGACAACTATGGCTACACCTTC. Its protein is CASSQTQDNYGYTF.

The rearrangement links TRBV5-1 to TRBJ1-5; 7 bases are a match to TRBD1. The junction had 7 bases not matched to a gene; V was cut back by 4 bases and J by 3 bases. CDR1 and CDR2 (germline): SGHRS, YFSETQ. The CDR3 totals 15 residues. The CDR3 nucleotides are TGCGCCAGCAGCGCCGGGACAGCTTCCAATCAGCCCCAGCATTTT. Residues: CASSAGTASNQPQHF.

V usage is TRBV2 and J usage is TRBJ2-5; the D gene is possibly TRBD1 (5 bases). Trimming shortened V by 0 bases and J by 2 bases, and 7 bases separated the two germline ends. The CDR3 length is 14 residues. Germline V gene data show CDR1 as SNHLY and CDR2 as FYNNEI. The CDR3 DNA reads as TGTGCCAGCAGTGAAGCGCGACAGCAAGAGACCCAGTACTTC. Protein sequence: CASSEARQQETQYF. Using reference TRBV2 and TRBJ2-5 for the parts outside the CDR3, the full variable domain is EPEVTQTPSHQVTQMGQEVILRCVPISNHLYFYWYRQILGQKVEFLVSFYNNEISEKSEIFDDQFSVERPDGSNFTLKIRSTKLEDSAMYFCASSEARQQETQYFGPGTRLLVL.

This chain uses TRBV4-1 with TRBJ2-3; no reliable D call. CDR3 length: 14 amino acids. V gave up 3 bases and J gave up 3 bases, with 10 bases separating them. Germline values: CDR1 MGHRA, CDR2 YSYEKL. CDR3 DNA sequence: TGCGCCAGCAGCCACCCAGTTAAGACAGATACGCAGTATTTT. It is translated as CASSHPVKTDTQYF.

V and J are TRBV6-5 and TRBJ2-3; 12 bases fit TRBD2. Germline V gene lookup returns CDR1 MNHEY and CDR2 SVGAGI. The V segment lost 6 bases and the J segment 3 bases; nucleotides outside the gene matches: 4. This CDR3 contains 15 residues. The CDR3 protein is CASRQTSGRTDTQYF. CDR3 nucleotides: TGTGCCAGCAGACAGACTAGCGGGAGAACAGATACGCAGTATTTT.

The chain carries TRBV7-9 and TRBJ2-7; D is perhaps TRBD1 (6 bases). V gave up 9 bases and J gave up 4 bases, with 10 bases separating them. This CDR3 is 11 amino acids long. Germline assignment: CDR1 SEHNR and CDR2 FQNEAQ (reference sequence). CDR3 protein: CASTGQYEQYF. CDR3 coding DNA: TGTGCCAGTACAGGACAGTACGAGCAGTACTTC.

The genes are TRBV2 and TRBJ1-2; 10 bases are shared with TRBD1. Trimming cost V 6 bases and J 8 bases; bases outside gene matches: 9. This CDR3 is 14 amino acids long. The germline CDR1 and CDR2 sequences are SNHLY and FYNNEI. The CDR3 is CASRGGTGEKGYTF. As DNA, the CDR3 is TGTGCCAGCAGAGGCGGGACAGGGGAAAAAGGCTACACCTTC. The variable domain in full, with the rest retrieved from reference TRBV2 and TRBJ1-2, is EPEVTQTPSHQVTQMGQEVILRCVPISNHLYFYWYRQILGQKVEFLVSFYNNEISEKSEIFDDQFSVERPDGSNFTLKIRSTKLEDSAMYFCASRGGTGEKGYTFGSGTRLTVV.

This chain links TRBV10-3 with TRBJ1-2; the D is unclear. V shed 2 bases and J shed 1 base, with 5 bases lying between them. The CDR3 runs to 13 residues. Germline V gene lookup returns CDR1 ENHRY and CDR2 SYGVKD. CDR3 residues: CAISEGDNYGYTF. CDR3 DNA: TGTGCCATCAGTGAGGGGGATAACTATGGCTACACCTTC.

The chain couples TRBV7-2 to TRBJ1-2; D gene unclear. The CDR3 covers 13 residues. The V end was cut by 6 bases, the J end by 8 bases, with 16 bases between. CDR1 and CDR2 (germline): SGHTA, FQGNSA. The CDR3 sequence: CASSLGRVDGYTF. The CDR3 DNA reads as TGTGCCAGCAGTCTTGGGAGGGTAGACGGCTACACCTTC. Drawing the rest from reference TRBV7-2 and TRBJ1-2, the complete variable domain is GAGVSQSPSNKVTEKGKDVELRCDPISGHTALYWYRQSLGQGLEFLIYFQGNSAPDKSGLPSDRFSAERTGGSVSTLTIQRTQQEDSAVYLCASSLGRVDGYTFGSGTRLTVV.

This chain links TRBV11-1 with TRBJ1-5; no definite D call. V was shortened by 0 bases and J by 1 base, with 13 bases between the two germline ends. Germline lookup yields CDR1 SGHAT and CDR2 FQDESV (reference sequence). The CDR3 runs 17 residues. CDR3 nucleotides: TGTGCCAGCAGCTTAGCCCCGGAGGGTGGCAGCAATCAGCCCCAGCATTTT. Its translation is CASSLAPEGGSNQPQHF.

This rearrangement joins TRBV6-5 to TRBJ2-7; TRBD1 matches 8 bases. This CDR3 has 15 amino acids. Trimming took 0 bases from V and 3 from J; bases not matched to a gene: 4. Germline CDR1 MNHEY, CDR2 SVGAGI. CDR3 coding DNA: TGTGCCAGCAGTTACTCGCAGGGGGCTGGCTACGAGCAGTACGTC. Translating gives CASSYSQGAGYEQYV.

The CDR3 reads CASRPNSPETGPSFF. The CDR3 region has the DNA TGTGCCAGCAGACCAAACTCCCCGGAGACAGGTCCCTCCTTCTTC. The rearrangement uses TRBV6-6 and TRBJ2-1; TRBD1 might be the D (6 bases). This CDR3 region has 15 residues. Germline values: CDR1 MNHNY, CDR2 SVGAGI (reference sequence). Between the trimmed V and J ends, which lost 6 bases and 16 bases, there was a span of 28 bases.

V usage is TRBV7-9 and J usage is TRBJ2-5; TRBD1 aligns across 7 bases. Germline V gene sequence: CDR1 SEHNR, CDR2 FQNEAQ (reference sequence). The CDR3 is 12 amino acids. The trim removed 2 bases at V and 9 bases at J, leaving 3 bases unmatched. Written as DNA, the CDR3 is TGTGCCAGCAGCTTAAACAGGGGACCCCAGTACTTC. This gives the protein CASSLNRGPQYF. Full variable domain (remainder filled in from reference TRBV7-9 and TRBJ2-5): DTGVSQNPRHKITKRGQNVTFRCDPISEHNRLYWYRQTLGQGPEFLTYFQNEAQLEKSRLLSDRFSAERPKGSFSTLEIQRTEQGDSAMYLCASSLNRGPQYFGPGTRLLVL.

The chain combines TRBV20-1 with TRBJ2-7; D ambiguous. The CDR3 runs 11 residues. Germline lookup yields CDR1 DFQATT and CDR2 SNEGSKA (reference sequence). V dropped 6 bases and J dropped 9 bases, with 15 bases sitting between them. The CDR3 protein is CSANVRQRQYV. Written as DNA, the CDR3 is TGCAGTGCAAACGTAAGGCAGCGGCAGTACGTC.

The rearrangement uses TRBV14 and TRBJ2-3; 10 bases agree with TRBD2. V shed 6 bases, J shed 4 bases, and the junction held 7 bases outside the gene matches. From germline, CDR1 is SGHDN and CDR2 FVKESK. The CDR3 consists of 15 residues. The CDR3 region is CASSLAGVGADTQYF. CDR3 sequence (DNA): TGTGCCAGCAGTCTAGCGGGAGTAGGAGCAGATACGCAGTATTTT.

The J gene is TRBJ2-1, the V gene TRBV4-3; 7 bases are shared with TRBD1. J gave up 7 bases and V 4 bases, and 4 bases lay outside the gene matches. Germline V gives CDR1 LGHNA, CDR2 YSLEER. The CDR3 runs to 13 residues. The CDR3 DNA reads as TGCGCCAGCAGCCTCGACAGGGCAAATGAGCAGTTCTTC. It translates to CASSLDRANEQFF.

V is TRBV28 and J is TRBJ2-3, with 9 bases identical to TRBD2. The germline V gene has CDR1 MDHEN and CDR2 SYDVKM. Trimming took 7 bases from V and 5 from J; bases not matched to a gene: 13. The CDR3 has 16 residues. The DNA of the CDR3 is TGTGCCAGCACCACCCAAAGCGGGAGGTTCGGAGATACGCAGTATTTT. Its translation is CASTTQSGRFGDTQYF.

The chain couples TRBV28 to TRBJ1-2; D possibly corresponds to TRBD1 (6 bases). There are 13 residues in the CDR3. Germline CDR1 and CDR2: MDHEN and SYDVKM. Trimming removed 6 bases from V and 3 bases from J, with 11 bases in between. The CDR3 loop is CASSFGGDYGYTF. The CDR3 bases are TGTGCCAGCAGCTTCGGGGGCGACTATGGCTACACCTTC.

The chain employs TRBV11-1 and TRBJ1-1, with TRBD1 as a possible D gene (5 bases). Trimming left V 1 base short and J 5 bases short, with 11 bases between. Per the germline V gene, CDR1 is SGHAT and CDR2 is FQDESV (reference sequence). The CDR3 consists of 14 residues. CDR3 in DNA: TGTGCCAGCAGCTTAGTGGGGGATGGTACTGAAGCTTTCTTT. Translated: CASSLVGDGTEAFF.

The chain carries TRBV14 and TRBJ1-1; the D gene is possibly TRBD1 (5 bases). The V and J ends lost 4 bases and 8 bases respectively, with 17 bases between them. This CDR3 is built from 14 residues. Germline CDR1 and CDR2: SGHDN and FVKESK. The CDR3: CASSPSWGSGEAFF. CDR3 coding DNA: TGTGCCAGCAGCCCATCCTGGGGCTCGGGGGAAGCTTTCTTT.